A selection of T cell receptor beta chains follows, all from one sample in a study of blood T cell repertoires in COVID-19. Produced via immunoSEQ multiplex PCR; TCRdb's table is partial and in-frame only. The table lists 150,000 to 200,000 clones, around 80% of them singletons, with roughly 17% in the top ten. Sequences were obtained from PBMCs or T cells enriched from blood (not recorded which). The receptors were sampled from a woman in her 50s who had recovered from COVID-19. Each CDR3 is given with its conserved first and last residue. A D gene is named only where the DNA matches it firmly. Clone size is not always given. Where it is, it says once, few, many or a class for expanded clones.

TGTGCCAGCTCACCACCGCTAGCGGGAGGGCCCGAGCAGTTCTTC	CASSPPLAGGPEQFF	TRBJ2-1	TRBD2	TRBV18	.
TGTGCCAGCGACCCTAGGCGGGGCTCCTACAATGAGCAGTTCTTC	CASDPRRGSYNEQFF	TRBJ2-1	.	TRBV6-5	.
TGTGCCTGGACTGGGCAGGATAATCAGCCCCAGCATTTT	CAWTGQDNQPQHF	TRBJ1-5	.	TRBV30	.
TGTGCCAGCAGTTACGCGGGACTCACCACAGATACGCAGTATTTT	CASSYAGLTTDTQYF	TRBJ2-3	.	TRBV6-5	.
TGCGCCAGCAGCCAGGGGGGAGGAGGAAGCTATGGCTACACCTTC	CASSQGGGGSYGYTF	TRBJ1-2	TRBD1	TRBV5-1	.
TGTGCCAGCAGCGACCGGGACAGGGGATACGAGCAGTACTTC	CASSDRDRGYEQYF	TRBJ2-7	TRBD1	TRBV9	.
TGTGCCAGCAGCTTCAGGGACAGGGTGGAAGAAAAACTGTTTTTT	CASSFRDRVEEKLFF	TRBJ1-4	TRBD1	TRBV9	.
TGTGCCAGCAGCTTAAGTATAACAGGGGGTGAAGCTTTCTTT	CASSLSITGGEAFF	TRBJ1-1	TRBD1	TRBV7-2	.
TGTGCCAGTAGTATAGATCGAAGCGGGAGTTTCAACGAGCAGTACTTC	CASSIDRSGSFNEQYF	TRBJ2-7	TRBD2	TRBV19	.
TGTGCCAGTAGTTCCCGGACAGGGGTTAGCAATCAGCCCCAGCATTTT	CASSSRTGVSNQPQHF	TRBJ1-5	TRBD1	TRBV19	.
TGTGCCAGCAGTTCCGCCGGGGGGAGGCGAGACGAGCAGTACTTC	CASSSAGGRRDEQYF	TRBJ2-7	TRBD2	TRBV28	.
TGTGCCTCTCAGGGGGTAGGAGGTGAAGCTTTCTTT	CASQGVGGEAFF	TRBJ1-1	TRBD1	TRBV6-5	.
TGTGCCAGCAGCGGACTGGGGAGAGAGACCCAGTACTTC	CASSGLGRETQYF	TRBJ2-5	.	TRBV2	once
TGTGCCTGGAGTCAGGGTTTCGGTCAGCCCCAGCATTTT	CAWSQGFGQPQHF	TRBJ1-5	.	TRBV30	.
TGTGCCAGTAGTGGACAGTCCTATGGCTACACCTTC	CASSGQSYGYTF	TRBJ1-2	.	TRBV19	.
TGCGCCAGCAGCTCGAGACTAGCGGGAGGGGACGAGCAGTACTTC	CASSSRLAGGDEQYF	TRBJ2-7	TRBD2	TRBV5-1	few
TGCGCCAGCAGCCAAGATGGGCAGACCCAGTACTTC	CASSQDGQTQYF	TRBJ2-5	.	TRBV4-1	.
TGTGCCAGCAGCCCATCCCCGACTAGCGGGAGGGCACAAGATACGCAGTATTTT	CASSPSPTSGRAQDTQYF	TRBJ2-3	TRBD2	TRBV5-4	.
TGTGCCAGCAGGGGAACAGGGGGCGAAAACGAGCAGTACTTC	CASRGTGGENEQYF	TRBJ2-7	TRBD1	TRBV28	once
TGCGCCAGCAGCCCAGGACAGGTGGGGTCCGGGAGTCGAGAGACCCAGTACTTC	CASSPGQVGSGSRETQYF	TRBJ2-5	.	TRBV5-1	.
TGTGCCTGCTACTCTGGGGCCAACGTCCTGACTTTC	CACYSGANVLTF	TRBJ2-6	.	TRBV30	.
TGTGCCAGCAGCTTGGAGGTGGCTGGAAACACCATATATTTT	CASSLEVAGNTIYF	TRBJ1-3	.	TRBV7-9	.
TGTGCCAGCAGTTGGGACTACCAGAACACCGGGGAGCTGTTTTTT	CASSWDYQNTGELFF	TRBJ2-2	TRBD2	TRBV6-5	.
TGCGCCAGCAGCTTGCGAGGGACAGGGGAGGCTGGGGCCAACGTCCTGACTTTC	CASSLRGTGEAGANVLTF	TRBJ2-6	TRBD1	TRBV5-1	.
TGTGCCAGCTCCTCGTGGCAGAACCAAGAGACCCAGTACTTC	CASSSWQNQETQYF	TRBJ2-5	.	TRBV6-5	once
TGTGCCAGTAGTGGAGGGGGCGCGGGGCAGTTCTTC	CASSGGGAGQFF	TRBJ2-1	.	TRBV19	.
TGTGCCAGCAGCCCGGGACAGGGCACTGAAAAACTGTTTTTT	CASSPGQGTEKLFF	TRBJ1-4	TRBD1	TRBV2	once
TGTGCCAGCAGCTTGCGTCGGGAGGGCTTTGGCAATGAGCAGTTCTTC	CASSLRREGFGNEQFF	TRBJ2-1	TRBD2	TRBV5-6	.
TGTGCCACCCACTCGCGGGACTATAACACCGGGGAGCTGTTTTTT	CATHSRDYNTGELFF	TRBJ2-2	TRBD2	TRBV10-3	.
TGTGCCTGGGGAGGACAGCCAAATGAAAAACTGTTTTTT	CAWGGQPNEKLFF	TRBJ1-4	.	TRBV30	.
TGCGCCAGCAGTCAATCGGGGCAGGGCTACACCTTC	CASSQSGQGYTF	TRBJ1-2	.	TRBV23-1	.
TGTGCCAGCAGCTCAAGACAGGGGGTGGAACAGCCCCAGCATTTT	CASSSRQGVEQPQHF	TRBJ1-5	TRBD1	TRBV7-2	.
TGCGCCAGCAGCTTGGCCCAGGGGACCACCGGGGAGCTGTTTTTT	CASSLAQGTTGELFF	TRBJ2-2	.	TRBV5-1	.
TGTGCCAGCAGCGTCAGGTCAGGGGGCAATCAGCCCCAGCATTTT	CASSVRSGGNQPQHF	TRBJ1-5	.	TRBV28	.
TGTGCCTGGAAAGCAGCAGGGCATTCCTACGAGCAGTACTTC	CAWKAAGHSYEQYF	TRBJ2-7	.	TRBV30	.
TGTGCCAGCAGCCCCTCTAGTGGGCTAGCGGGAGCTTATGAGCAGTTCTTC	CASSPSSGLAGAYEQFF	TRBJ2-1	TRBD2	TRBV7-9	.
TGTGCCAGCAGTCAGGGAGGGATGTTCGGCACAGATACGCAGTATTTT	CASSQGGMFGTDTQYF	TRBJ2-3	TRBD2	TRBV2	.
TGTGCCAGTAGCCCGACAGGGATGTCTCTGGGGGCCAACGTCCTGACTTTC	CASSPTGMSLGANVLTF	TRBJ2-6	TRBD1	TRBV19	.
TGTGCCAGCAAGGGCAGGGCCTATGAAAAACTGTTTTTT	CASKGRAYEKLFF	TRBJ1-4	.	TRBV28	.
TGTGCCAGCACGAAGGGGGCTAGCGTCTACAATGAGCAGTTCTTC	CASTKGASVYNEQFF	TRBJ2-1	.	TRBV7-6	.
TGTGCCAGCTCACCACGACAGGCCTACTCTGGAAACACCATATATTTT	CASSPRQAYSGNTIYF	TRBJ1-3	.	TRBV18	.
TGTGCCAGCAGTTTTACTGCTAGCGGGACTCACAATGAGCAGTTCTTC	CASSFTASGTHNEQFF	TRBJ2-1	TRBD2	TRBV28	.
TGTGCCAGCAGCTTAGGGGCGGGACCGAACACCGGGGAGCTGTTTTTT	CASSLGAGPNTGELFF	TRBJ2-2	.	TRBV7-7	.
TGTGCCTGGAGTACCGGGATCCGAGTAGAACAAGTGACTCAGTTCTCCTACGAGCAGTACTTC	CAWSTGIRVEQVTQFSYEQYF	TRBJ2-7	.	TRBV30	.
TGTGCCAGCAGCCCCGGGTTGGGTGAAAAACTGTTTTTT	CASSPGLGEKLFF	TRBJ1-4	.	TRBV3-1/TRBV3-2	once
TGTGCCAGCAGCTTAACGGCTTACACTAGCGCCCTTAACAATGAGCAGTTCTTC	CASSLTAYTSALNNEQFF	TRBJ2-1	TRBD2	TRBV7-8	.
TGTGCCAGCAGCCAACCGGGACTCCTTCGCACAGATACGCAGTATTTT	CASSQPGLLRTDTQYF	TRBJ2-3	.	TRBV13	.
TGTGCCAGCAGGAGAAGAGGGCTAGCGAGCACAGATACGCAGTATTTT	CASRRRGLASTDTQYF	TRBJ2-3	.	TRBV7-2	.
TGCGCCAGCAGCCACCCGTCGAGGGACAGCTCCTACGAGCAGTACTTC	CASSHPSRDSSYEQYF	TRBJ2-7	TRBD1	TRBV4-1	.
TGTGCCAGCAGTTTATTCGGGGATAGCAATCAGCCCCAGCATTTT	CASSLFGDSNQPQHF	TRBJ1-5	.	TRBV27	few
TGTGCCAGCACCCCAAGGGGGAGCACAGATACGCAGTATTTT	CASTPRGSTDTQYF	TRBJ2-3	.	TRBV2	.
TGTGCCACCACCACGGGGGATACGCAGTATTTT	CATTTGDTQYF	TRBJ2-3	.	TRBV28	.
TGTGCCAGCAGTTACTCAGGAGTAGAAGGCTACACCTTC	CASSYSGVEGYTF	TRBJ1-2	.	TRBV6-5	.
TGTGCCAGCAGCTTGACTTTAGCGAACACTGAAGCTTTCTTT	CASSLTLANTEAFF	TRBJ1-1	.	TRBV5-5	.
TGCGCCAGCAGTGAGGACAGCAACTATGGCTACACCTTC	CASSEDSNYGYTF	TRBJ1-2	.	TRBV10-1	many
TGTGCCTGGAGTGTAGAGGGTGGCTACACCTTC	CAWSVEGGYTF	TRBJ1-2	.	TRBV30	.